This record concerns one T cell receptor beta chain sequence. Its specificity is unknown. The data derive from a study of T cells after yellow fever vaccination. About the research overall: Preparation of the low-cell-number fractions used SMART-Seq v4 Ultra Low Input.

Looked up from germline, CDR1 is SGHAT and CDR2 is FQNNGV. The V and J ends lost 8 bases and 9 bases respectively, with 7 bases between them. The CDR3 contains 10 residues. Production of TCR cDNA was by 5'RACE template switching, which also added a universal primer site and UMIs. MiXCR, run by TCRdb on the 5' RACE reads, gives a single entry per CDR3 protein. The sample has hundreds of thousands of distinct CDR3 sequences, 9% to 15% seen once. Study-wide results and limits: Post-booster repertoires contained most primary-vaccination clones again (96% CD4, about 88% CD8). Abundant clonotypes from the bulk population could contaminate FACS-sorted repertoires.

The sequencing used PBMCs, collected on the day of the yellow fever booster vaccination. The clonotype was recovered from a man under 40 who received the YFV17D yellow fever vaccine. J is TRBJ2-2 and V is TRBV11-2; perhaps TRBD1 as D (5 bases). The CDR3 sequence is CASQGWELFF. Here the CDR3 DNA reads TGTGCCAGCCAGGGTTGGGAGCTGTTTTTT.